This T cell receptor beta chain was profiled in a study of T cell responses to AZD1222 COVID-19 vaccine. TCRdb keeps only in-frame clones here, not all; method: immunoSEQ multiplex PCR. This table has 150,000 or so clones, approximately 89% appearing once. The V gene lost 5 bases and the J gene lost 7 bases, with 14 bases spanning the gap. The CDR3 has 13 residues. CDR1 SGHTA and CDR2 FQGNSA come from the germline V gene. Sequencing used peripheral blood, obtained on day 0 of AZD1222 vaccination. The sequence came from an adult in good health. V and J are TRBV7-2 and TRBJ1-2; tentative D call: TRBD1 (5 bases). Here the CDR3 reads CASSGRQPRGYTF. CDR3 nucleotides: TGTGCCAGCAGCGGGCGACAGCCTCGTGGCTACACCTTC.